The rows below give T cell receptor beta chains drawn from one sample of a study of control samples from healthy donors and cancer patients. Produced via immunoSEQ multiplex PCR; TCRdb's table is partial and in-frame only. Of 150,000 to 200,000 clones listed, almost 90% are singletons. Material: blood. All receptors derive from a woman aged 50 to 60 in good health. CDR3s include the opening cysteine and the closing phenylalanine or tryptophan. The D gene is left open where the match is weak. Clone sizes are given selectively: once, few, many, or a class where the clone is expanded.

TRBV5-1	12	TRBJ2-7	-	-	TGCGCCAGCAGCTCCGGACTCGACGAGCAGTACTTC	CASSSGLDEQYF
TRBV5-6	13	TRBJ2-7	-	-	TGTGCCAGCAGCGGCGGAGTACTACGCGAGCAGTACTTC	CASSGGVLREQYF
TRBV24-1	16	TRBJ2-3	-	-	TGTGCCACCAGTGATCCCGCTAGAGCTGTGGGAGATACGCAGTATTTT	CATSDPARAVGDTQYF
TRBV3-1/TRBV3-2	14	TRBJ1-6	-	-	TGTGCCAGCAGGGTTAGCTCCTATAATTCACCCCTCCACTTT	CASRVSSYNSPLHF
TRBV7-9	15	TRBJ2-6	-	-	TGTGCCAGCAGCTCGGACAACTCTGGGGCCAACGTCCTGACTTTC	CASSSDNSGANVLTF
TRBV10-3	15	TRBJ2-1	-	-	TGTGCCATCAGTGAGTCGATCAGGGACTACAATGAGCAGTTCTTC	CAISESIRDYNEQFF
TRBV6-1	13	TRBJ1-6	-	-	TGTGCCAGCAGTGAGTTGGGGAATTCACCCCTCCACTTT	CASSELGNSPLHF
TRBV19	13	TRBJ2-7	-	-	TGTGCCAGTAGTTCGGGGAAGCCCTACGAGCAGTACTTC	CASSSGKPYEQYF
TRBV2	12	TRBJ1-2	-	-	TGTGCCAGCAGTGAAGGGGTGAGTGGCTACACCTTC	CASSEGVSGYTF
TRBV6-5	16	TRBJ1-1	TRBD1	-	TGTGCCAGCAGTTATTTGGCAGGGGGCTTGAACACTGAAGCTTTCTTT	CASSYLAGGLNTEAFF
TRBV5-1	14	TRBJ2-2	-	-	TGCGCCAGCAGCATAGGGGCGAACACCGGGGAGCTGTTTTTT	CASSIGANTGELFF
TRBV11-2	11	TRBJ2-3	-	once	TGTGCCAGCAGCTTAGTGGATACGCAGTATTTT	CASSLVDTQYF
TRBV9	15	TRBJ2-1	TRBD2	-	TGTGCCAGCAGCATATCTAGCGGGGGGGCCCATGAGCAGTTCTTC	CASSISSGGAHEQFF
TRBV28	15	TRBJ2-7	TRBD2	-	TGTGCCAGCAGACCCTTTAGACTAGCGGCCTACGAGCAGTACTTC	CASRPFRLAAYEQYF
TRBV6-2/TRBV6-3	15	TRBJ2-7	-	-	TGTGCCAGCAGTTACTGGGGTGCCCTCGCCTACGAGCAGTACTTC	CASSYWGALAYEQYF
TRBV9	15	TRBJ1-1	-	once	TGTGCCAGCAGCGTAGATCCCTTATTGAACACTGAAGCTTTCTTT	CASSVDPLLNTEAFF
TRBV7-2	13	TRBJ2-1	-	-	TGTGCCAGCAGTTCCGTGCCTCTACGGGAGCAGTTCTTC	CASSSVPLREQFF
TRBV20-1	11	TRBJ1-1	-	-	TGCAGTGCTAGTATGACCACTGAAGCTTTCTTT	CSASMTTEAFF
TRBV21-1	19	TRBJ2-7	-	once	TGTGCCAGCAGCAAACCTTTAAGAGCCCCGGGACAGGGGTCCTACGAGCAGTACTTC	CASSKPLRAPGQGSYEQYF
TRBV5-1	14	TRBJ2-1	TRBD2	-	TGCGCCAGCAGTACGGGAGGATCCCACAATGAGCAGTTCTTC	CASSTGGSHNEQFF
TRBV7-7	16	TRBJ2-5	TRBD1	-	TGTGCTAGCAGCATAGGGACAGGGGGTGTTGGAGAGACCCAGTACTTC	CASSIGTGGVGETQYF
TRBV28	17	TRBJ2-3	TRBD2	-	TGTGCCAGCAGTTTCCCTCGGGCTAGCGGAAACTTTCATACGCAGTATTTT	CASSFPRASGNFHTQYF
TRBV7-3	17	TRBJ2-1	-	-	TGTGCCAGCAGCTTAAGGGGGAGCGGAAGCTCCTACAATGAGCAGTTCTTC	CASSLRGSGSSYNEQFF
TRBV5-6	16	TRBJ2-2	-	-	TGTGCCAGCAGCGAGAGGCCGGGGGCGAACACCGGGGAGCTGTTTTTT	CASSERPGANTGELFF
TRBV29-1	12	TRBJ2-3	-	-	TGCAGCGTTAACCTCCTCTCCGGATCGCAGTATTTT	CSVNLLSGSQYF
TRBV7-2	14	TRBJ2-7	TRBD1	-	TGTGCCAGCAGCTTAGGACAGGGGGCCTACGAGCAGTACTTC	CASSLGQGAYEQYF